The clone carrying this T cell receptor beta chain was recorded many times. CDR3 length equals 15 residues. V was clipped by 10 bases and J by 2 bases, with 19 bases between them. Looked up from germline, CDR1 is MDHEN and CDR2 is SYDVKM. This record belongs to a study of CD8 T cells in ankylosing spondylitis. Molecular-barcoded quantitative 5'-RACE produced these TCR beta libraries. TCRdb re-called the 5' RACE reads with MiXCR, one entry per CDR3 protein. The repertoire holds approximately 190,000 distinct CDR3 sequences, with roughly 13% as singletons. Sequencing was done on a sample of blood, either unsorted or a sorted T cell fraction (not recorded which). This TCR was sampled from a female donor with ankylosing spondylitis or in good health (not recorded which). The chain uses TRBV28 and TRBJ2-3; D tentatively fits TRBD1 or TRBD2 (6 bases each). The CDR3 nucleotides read TGTGCCATCCTGGGGGCGGGACCGATCACAGATACGCAGTATTTT. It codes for CAILGAGPITDTQYF. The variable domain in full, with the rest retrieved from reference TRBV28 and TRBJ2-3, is DVKVTQSSRYLVKRTGEKVFLECVQDMDHENMFWYRQDPGLGLRLIYFSYDVKMKEKGDIPEGYSVSREKKERFSLILESASTNQTSMYLCAILGAGPITDTQYFGPGTRLTVL.